The source of this TCR beta chain is a study of identical twins. TCRdb called the 5' RACE reads again in MiXCR, with one record for every CDR3 protein. Altogether approximately 280,000 distinct CDR3 sequences are present, more than 6.5% being singletons, with the ten largest covering over 2%. This CDR3 is 14 amino acids long. Germline CDR1 is MNHEY and CDR2 is SVGAGI. V gave up 0 bases and J gave up 6 bases, with 11 bases separating them. In every case, the donor was a healthy Caucasian. Overall study results and limits: Out-of-frame alpha sequences shared between twins exhibited an excess of low generation probability. Sequences that were beta out-of-frame showed weaker excess twin sharing.

Notes on this clonotype: Its target is not known.

The same specimen was also included in a second study, on yellow fever vaccine responses in identical twins.

Sequences were obtained from memory (CD45RO+) T cells sorted from blood. V usage is TRBV6-5 and J usage is TRBJ1-2; a possible D gene is TRBD1 (6 bases). The source of this sequence is a woman aged 18 to 35 in good health. CDR3 sequence reads: CASSYSDRPNGYTF. CDR3 nucleotides: TGTGCCAGCAGTTACTCCGACAGGCCCAATGGCTACACCTTC.